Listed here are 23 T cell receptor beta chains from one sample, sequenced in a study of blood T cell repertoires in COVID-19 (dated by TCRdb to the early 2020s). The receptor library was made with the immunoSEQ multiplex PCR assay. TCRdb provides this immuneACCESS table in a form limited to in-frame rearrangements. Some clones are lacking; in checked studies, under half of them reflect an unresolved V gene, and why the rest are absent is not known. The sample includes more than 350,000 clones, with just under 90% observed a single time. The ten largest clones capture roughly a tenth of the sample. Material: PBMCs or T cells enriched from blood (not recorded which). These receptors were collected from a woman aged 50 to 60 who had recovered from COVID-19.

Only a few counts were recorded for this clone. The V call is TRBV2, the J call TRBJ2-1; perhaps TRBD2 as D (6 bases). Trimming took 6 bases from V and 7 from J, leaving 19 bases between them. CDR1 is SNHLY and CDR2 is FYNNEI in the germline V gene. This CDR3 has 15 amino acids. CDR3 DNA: TGTGCCAGCAGCGATTGGACTAACGACGCTAATGAGCAGTTCTTC. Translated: CASSDWTNDANEQFF.

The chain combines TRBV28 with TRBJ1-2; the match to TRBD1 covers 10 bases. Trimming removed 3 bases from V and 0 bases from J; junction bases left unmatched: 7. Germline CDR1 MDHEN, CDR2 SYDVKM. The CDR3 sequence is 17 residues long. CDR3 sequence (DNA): TGTGCCAGCAGTTTGCCAGGGACAGGGGAAGCTAACTATGGCTACACCTTC. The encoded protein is CASSLPGTGEANYGYTF.

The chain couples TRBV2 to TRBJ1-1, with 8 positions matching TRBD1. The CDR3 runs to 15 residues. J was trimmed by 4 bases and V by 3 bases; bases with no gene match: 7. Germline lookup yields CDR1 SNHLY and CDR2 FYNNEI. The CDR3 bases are TGTGCCAGCAGTGACGCAGGGGGCTGGAGCACTGAAGCTTTCTTT. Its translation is CASSDAGGWSTEAFF.

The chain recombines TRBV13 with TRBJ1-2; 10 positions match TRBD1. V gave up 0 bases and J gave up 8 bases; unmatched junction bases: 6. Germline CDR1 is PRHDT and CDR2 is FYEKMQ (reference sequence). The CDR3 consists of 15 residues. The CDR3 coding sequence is TGTGCCAGCAGCTTAGGCGGGACAGGGGTATGGGGCTACACCTTC. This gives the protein CASSLGGTGVWGYTF.

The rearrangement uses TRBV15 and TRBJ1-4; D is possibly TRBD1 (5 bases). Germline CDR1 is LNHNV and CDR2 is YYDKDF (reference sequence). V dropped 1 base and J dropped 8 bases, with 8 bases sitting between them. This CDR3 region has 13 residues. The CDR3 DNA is TGTGCCACCAGCAGAGTTGGGGGGGAAAAACTGTTTTTT. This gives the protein CATSRVGGEKLFF.

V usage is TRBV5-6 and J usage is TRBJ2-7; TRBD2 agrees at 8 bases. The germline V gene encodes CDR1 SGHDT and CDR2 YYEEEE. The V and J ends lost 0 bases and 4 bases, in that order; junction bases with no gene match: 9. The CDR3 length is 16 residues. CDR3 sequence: CASSLGSGTRAYEQYF. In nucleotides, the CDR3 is TGTGCCAGCAGCTTGGGAAGCGGGACTAGAGCTTACGAGCAGTACTTC.

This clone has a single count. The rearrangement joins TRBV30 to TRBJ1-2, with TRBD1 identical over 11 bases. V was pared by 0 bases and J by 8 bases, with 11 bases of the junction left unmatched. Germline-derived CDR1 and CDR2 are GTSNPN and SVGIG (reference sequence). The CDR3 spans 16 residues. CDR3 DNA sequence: TGTGCCTGGAGTGTCGCCGGGACAGGGGGTTTGGGGGGCTACACCTTC. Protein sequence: CAWSVAGTGGLGGYTF.

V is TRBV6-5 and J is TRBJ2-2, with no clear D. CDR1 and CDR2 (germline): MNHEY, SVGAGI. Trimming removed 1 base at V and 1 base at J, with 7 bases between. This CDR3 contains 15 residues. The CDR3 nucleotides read TGTGCCAGCAGTTACTTTGCGGTGAACACCGGGGAGCTGTTTTTT. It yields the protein CASSYFAVNTGELFF.

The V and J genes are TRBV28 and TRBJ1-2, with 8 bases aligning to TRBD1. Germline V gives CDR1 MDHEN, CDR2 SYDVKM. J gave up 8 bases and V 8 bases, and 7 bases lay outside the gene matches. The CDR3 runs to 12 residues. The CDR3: CASGRTGKGYTF. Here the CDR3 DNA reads TGTGCCAGCGGCCGGACAGGGAAGGGCTACACCTTC.

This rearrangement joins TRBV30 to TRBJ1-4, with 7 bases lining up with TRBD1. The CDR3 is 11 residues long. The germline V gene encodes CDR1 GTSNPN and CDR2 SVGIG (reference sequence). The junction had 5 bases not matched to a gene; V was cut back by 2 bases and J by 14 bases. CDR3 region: CAWSQGQYLFF. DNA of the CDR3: TGTGCCTGGAGTCAGGGACAGTATCTGTTTTTT.

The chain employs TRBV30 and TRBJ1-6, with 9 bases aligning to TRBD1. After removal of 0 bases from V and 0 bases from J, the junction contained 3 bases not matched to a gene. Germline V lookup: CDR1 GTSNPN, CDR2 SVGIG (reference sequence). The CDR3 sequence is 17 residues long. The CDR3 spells CAWSVATGGSYNSPLHF. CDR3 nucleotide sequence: TGTGCCTGGAGTGTGGCGACAGGGGGCTCCTATAATTCACCCCTCCACTTT.

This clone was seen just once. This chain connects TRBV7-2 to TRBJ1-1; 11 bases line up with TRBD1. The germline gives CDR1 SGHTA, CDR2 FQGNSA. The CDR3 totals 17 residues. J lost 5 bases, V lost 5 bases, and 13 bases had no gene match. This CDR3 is CASSPNPGTGGFTEAFF. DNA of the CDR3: TGTGCCAGCAGCCCCAACCCCGGGACAGGGGGTTTTACTGAAGCTTTCTTT.

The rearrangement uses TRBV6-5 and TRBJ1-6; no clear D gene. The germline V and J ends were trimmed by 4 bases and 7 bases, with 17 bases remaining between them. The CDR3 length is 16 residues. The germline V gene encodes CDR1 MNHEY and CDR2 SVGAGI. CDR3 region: CASSWVVAGGNSPLHF. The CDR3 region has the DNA TGTGCCAGCAGTTGGGTGGTGGCGGGAGGGAATTCACCCCTCCACTTT.

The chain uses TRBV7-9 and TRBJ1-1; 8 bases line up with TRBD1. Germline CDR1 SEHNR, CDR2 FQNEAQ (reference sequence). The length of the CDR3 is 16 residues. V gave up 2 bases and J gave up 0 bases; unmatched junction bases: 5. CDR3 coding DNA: TGTGCCAGCAGCTTAAGTCGGACAGGGCTGAACACTGAAGCTTTCTTT. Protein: CASSLSRTGLNTEAFF. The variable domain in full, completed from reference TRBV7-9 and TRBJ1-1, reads DTGVSQNPRHKITKRGQNVTFRCDPISEHNRLYWYRQTLGQGPEFLTYFQNEAQLEKSRLLSDRFSAERPKGSFSTLEIQRTEQGDSAMYLCASSLSRTGLNTEAFFGQGTRLTVV.

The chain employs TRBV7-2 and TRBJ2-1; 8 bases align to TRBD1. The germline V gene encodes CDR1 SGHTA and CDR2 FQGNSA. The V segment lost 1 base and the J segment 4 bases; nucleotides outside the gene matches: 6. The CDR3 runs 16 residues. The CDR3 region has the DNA TGTGCCAGCAGCTTAGGTTCCAGGGGGCTTTACAATGAGCAGTTCTTC. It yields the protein CASSLGSRGLYNEQFF.

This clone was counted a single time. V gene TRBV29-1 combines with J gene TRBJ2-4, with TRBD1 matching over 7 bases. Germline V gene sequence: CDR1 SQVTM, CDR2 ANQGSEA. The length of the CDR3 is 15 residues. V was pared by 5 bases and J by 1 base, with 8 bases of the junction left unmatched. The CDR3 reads CSVLEQGIAKNIQYF. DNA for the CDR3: TGCAGCGTTTTAGAACAGGGGATTGCCAAAAACATTCAGTACTTC.

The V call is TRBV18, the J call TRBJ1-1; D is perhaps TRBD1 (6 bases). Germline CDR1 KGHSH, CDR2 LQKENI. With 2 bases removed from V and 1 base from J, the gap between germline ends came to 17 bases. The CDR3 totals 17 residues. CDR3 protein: CASSPFATGQTNTEAFF. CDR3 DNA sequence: TGTGCCAGCTCACCATTTGCTACCGGACAGACGAACACTGAAGCTTTCTTT. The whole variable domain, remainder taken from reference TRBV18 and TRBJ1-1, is NAGVMQNPRHLVRRRGQEARLRCSPMKGHSHVYWYRQLPEEGLKFMVYLQKENIIDESGMPKERFSAEFPKEGPSILRIQQVVRGDSAAYFCASSPFATGQTNTEAFFGQGTRLTVV.

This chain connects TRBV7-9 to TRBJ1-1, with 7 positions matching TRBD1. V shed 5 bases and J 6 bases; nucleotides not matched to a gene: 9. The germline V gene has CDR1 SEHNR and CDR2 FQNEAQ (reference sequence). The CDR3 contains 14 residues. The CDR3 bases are TGTGCCAGCAGCCTCCCCCCAGGGGGGCCTGAAGCTTTCTTT. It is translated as CASSLPPGGPEAFF.

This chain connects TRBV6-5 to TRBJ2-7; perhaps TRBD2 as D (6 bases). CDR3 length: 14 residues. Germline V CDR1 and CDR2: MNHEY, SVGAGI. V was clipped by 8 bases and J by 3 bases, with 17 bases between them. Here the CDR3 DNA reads TGTGCCAGCGGCGCTGATCTAGCGTTCTACGAGCAGTACTTC. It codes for CASGADLAFYEQYF.

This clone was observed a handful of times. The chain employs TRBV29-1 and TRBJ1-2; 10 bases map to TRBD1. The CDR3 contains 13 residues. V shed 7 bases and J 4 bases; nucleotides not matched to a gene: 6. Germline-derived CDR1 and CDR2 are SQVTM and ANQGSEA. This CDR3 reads CSAERDRGYGYTF. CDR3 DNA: TGCAGCGCCGAAAGGGACAGGGGCTATGGCTACACCTTC.

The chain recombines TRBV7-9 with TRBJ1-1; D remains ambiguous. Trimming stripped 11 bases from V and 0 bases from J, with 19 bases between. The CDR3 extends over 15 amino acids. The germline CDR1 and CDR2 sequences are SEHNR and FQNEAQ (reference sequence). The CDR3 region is CAGYPGALMNTEAFF. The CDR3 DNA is TGTGCCGGATACCCGGGAGCACTAATGAACACTGAAGCTTTCTTT.

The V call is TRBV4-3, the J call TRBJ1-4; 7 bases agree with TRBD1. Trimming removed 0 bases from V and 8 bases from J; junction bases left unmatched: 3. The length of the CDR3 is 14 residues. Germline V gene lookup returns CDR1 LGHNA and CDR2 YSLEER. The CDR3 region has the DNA TGCGCCAGCAGCCAAGAAACAGGGGACGAAAAACTGTTTTTT. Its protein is CASSQETGDEKLFF.

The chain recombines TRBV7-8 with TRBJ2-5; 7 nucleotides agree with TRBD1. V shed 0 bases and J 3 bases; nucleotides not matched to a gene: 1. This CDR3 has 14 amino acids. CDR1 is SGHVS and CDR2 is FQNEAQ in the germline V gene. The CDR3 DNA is TGTGCCAGCAGCTTAGCCGGGACAGAAGAGACCCAGTACTTC. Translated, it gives CASSLAGTEETQYF.